This T cell receptor beta chain was recorded in a study of T cells in Graves' hyperthyroidism and ophthalmopathy. Study-wide points: Model output signaled ophthalmopathy a median 6.5 months ahead of onset.

CDR3 length: 13 residues. Losses at the gene ends were 5 bases for V and 10 bases for J; bases not matched to a gene: 8. In germline, CDR1 is SGHRS, CDR2 YFSETQ. There are a few counts of this clonotype. Its specificity is unknown. TCR beta CDR3 regions were amplified from RNA transcripts. RT-PCR in the first round (using the HTBI primer set) targeted the TCR CDR3. TCRdb fed the multiplex PCR reads into MiXCR, producing one record per CDR3 protein. Of approximately 300,000 distinct CDR3 sequences in the sample, approximately 19% are singletons; the top ten hold roughly 39%. Sequencing was carried out using blood. The sequence was obtained from a man aged 45-65 years with Graves' ophthalmopathy. The rearrangement joins TRBV5-1 to TRBJ1-2; 10 positions match TRBD1. The CDR3 is CASSLPGQGIYTF. The CDR3 DNA sequence: TGCGCCAGCAGTCTGCCGGGACAGGGGATCTACACCTTC.